This T cell receptor (beta chain) was captured by sequencing in a study of OX40 agonist ivuxolimab in advanced cancers. Background for the entire study: Ivuxolimab was an agonistic, fully human IgG2 monoclonal antibody directed against OX40 (CD134), a costimulatory receptor. Intravenous ivuxolimab was administered to patients every 2 weeks at six dose levels: 0.01, 0.1, 0.3, 1.5, 3 and 10 mg/kg. Of the roughly 50 dose-escalation patients, hepatocellular carcinoma was present in roughly 19, melanoma in roughly 15, renal cell carcinoma in 9 and head and neck cancer in 9. In the dose-escalation cohort, approximately 83% of patients were male, and the mean age was 60 years with a range of roughly 20 to 79. Patients were allowed to have had prior anti-PD-1, anti-PD-L1 or anti-CTLA-4 therapy, and approximately 40% of the dose-escalation patients had been treated with checkpoint inhibitors. Three dose-escalation patients achieved partial responses, one with hepatocellular carcinoma and two with cutaneous melanoma. Peripheral TCRbeta sequencing was intended to test whether TCR sequence diversity was altered and clonal T-cell expansion was caused by ivuxolimab. The paper reports the monotherapy dose-escalation portion (N = 52 patients) of the phase I ivuxolimab trial. The research as a whole found: Low levels of normalized T-cell clonal expansion were also shown by some nonresponding patients. On average, CD8+ T cells showed more expanded clones than CD4+ T cells after ivuxolimab. At doses of 0.1 to 3.0 mg/kg, clonal expansion of both CD4+ and CD8+ blood T cells was observed from baseline to week 6. Antigen specificity was not determined for the clonally expanded peripheral T cells. Partial responders in the 0.1-3.0 mg/kg groups had among the lowest normalized peripheral clonal expansion, especially among CD8+ T cells.

Patients with a history of autoimmune disease or receiving systemic immunosuppression were excluded from the trial. Peripheral blood for TCR sequencing was drawn from every dose cohort at baseline, at cycle 4 day 1 and at cycle 7 day 1. Samples were obtained from an open-label, multicenter, first-in-human phase I dose-escalation trial of ivuxolimab. Adults with locally advanced or metastatic melanoma, renal cell, hepatocellular, or head and neck squamous cell carcinoma were enrolled in the trial. Before TCR sequencing, CD4+ T cells and CD8+ T cells were sorted from peripheral blood as separate populations. About this clone itself: The specificity of this receptor is unknown. The input lacks base qualities; no much larger clone sits a single base away.

Inclusive of the bounding cysteine and phenylalanine, the CDR3 is 19 residues long. Solely the CDR3 DNA is kept, with 57 bases framed from the first base. Trimmed from V: 3 bases; trimmed from J: 0 bases; junction bases lacking a gene match: 13. From the germline V gene, CDR1 is KGHSH and CDR2 is LQKENI. To sequence the TCRbeta CDR3 region, genomic DNA was isolated from the sorted cells. The immunoSEQ Assay was used to sequence the TCRbeta CDR3 regions. TCRdb obtained this table from immuneACCESS and retained in-frame rearrangements with V and J assigned. These tables miss some clones; where compared with another copy, unresolved V genes account for less than half of the shortfall, and the remainder is unexplained. For this sample the table gives about 54,000 clones, of which 84% were detected only once. Around 1.3% of the sample rests with the top ten.

The material sequenced was CD4+ or CD8+ T cells sorted from blood, taken in a trial of the OX40 agonist ivuxolimab. This sequence was found in an adult with an advanced solid tumor such as melanoma, head and neck, liver or kidney cancer. The chain is assembled from TRBV18 and TRBJ2-7; TRBD2 aligns with 11 central bases. CDR3 loop: CASSPVTTSGTSSSYEQYF. DNA sequence: TGTGCCAGCTCACCGGTTACGACTAGCGGGACCTCGAGCTCCTACGAGCAGTACTTC.